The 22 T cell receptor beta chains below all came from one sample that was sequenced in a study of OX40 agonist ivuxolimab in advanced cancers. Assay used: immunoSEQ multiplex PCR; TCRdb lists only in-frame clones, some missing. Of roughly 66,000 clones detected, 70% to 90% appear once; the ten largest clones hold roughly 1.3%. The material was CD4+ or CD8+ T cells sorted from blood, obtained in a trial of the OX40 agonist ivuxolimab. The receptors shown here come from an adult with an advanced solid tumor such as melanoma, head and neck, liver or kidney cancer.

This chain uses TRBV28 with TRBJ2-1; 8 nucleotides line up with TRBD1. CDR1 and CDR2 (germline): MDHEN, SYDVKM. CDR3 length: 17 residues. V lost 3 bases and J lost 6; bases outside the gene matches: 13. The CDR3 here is CASSFSGVWQGANEQFF. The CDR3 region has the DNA TGTGCCAGCAGTTTTTCCGGGGTCTGGCAGGGGGCCAATGAGCAGTTCTTC.

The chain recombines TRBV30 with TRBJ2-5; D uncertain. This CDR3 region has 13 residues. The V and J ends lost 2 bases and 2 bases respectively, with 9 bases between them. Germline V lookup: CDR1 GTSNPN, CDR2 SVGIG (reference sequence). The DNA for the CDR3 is TGTGCCTGGAGTTGGAGCCGACAAGAGACCCAGTACTTC. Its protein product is CAWSWSRQETQYF. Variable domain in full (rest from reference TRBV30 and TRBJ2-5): SQTIHQWPATLVQPVGSPLSLECTVEGTSNPNLYWYRQAAGRGLQLLFYSVGIGQISSEVPQNLSASRPQDRQFILSSKKLLLSDSGFYLCAWSWSRQETQYFGPGTRLLVL.

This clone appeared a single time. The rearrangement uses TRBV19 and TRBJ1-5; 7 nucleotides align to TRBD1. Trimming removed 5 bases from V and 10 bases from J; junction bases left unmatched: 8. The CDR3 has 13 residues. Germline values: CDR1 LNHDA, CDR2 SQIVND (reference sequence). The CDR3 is CASSPDRPGPQHF. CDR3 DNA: TGTGCCAGTAGTCCGGACAGGCCCGGTCCCCAGCATTTT.

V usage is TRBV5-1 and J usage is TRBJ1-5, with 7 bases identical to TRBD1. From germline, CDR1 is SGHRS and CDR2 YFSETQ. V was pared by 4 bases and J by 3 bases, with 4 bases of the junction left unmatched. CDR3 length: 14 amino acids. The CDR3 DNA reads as TGCGCCAGCAGCCCGGACAGGACCAATCAGCCCCAGCATTTT. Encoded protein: CASSPDRTNQPQHF.

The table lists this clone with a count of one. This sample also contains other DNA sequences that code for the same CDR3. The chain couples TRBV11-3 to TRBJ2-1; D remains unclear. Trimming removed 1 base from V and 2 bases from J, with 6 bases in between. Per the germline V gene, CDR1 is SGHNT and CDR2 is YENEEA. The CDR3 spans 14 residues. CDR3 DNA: TGTGCCAGCAGCTTAGGGGGTCCCTACAATGAGCAGTTCTTC. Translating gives CASSLGGPYNEQFF.

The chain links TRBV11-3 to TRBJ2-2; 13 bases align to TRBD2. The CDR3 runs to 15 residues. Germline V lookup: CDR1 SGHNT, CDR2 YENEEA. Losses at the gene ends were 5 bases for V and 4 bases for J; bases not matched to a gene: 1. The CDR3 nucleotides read TGTGCCAGCAGCCGACTAGCGGGGGGCACCGGGGAGCTGTTTTTT. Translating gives CASSRLAGGTGELFF.

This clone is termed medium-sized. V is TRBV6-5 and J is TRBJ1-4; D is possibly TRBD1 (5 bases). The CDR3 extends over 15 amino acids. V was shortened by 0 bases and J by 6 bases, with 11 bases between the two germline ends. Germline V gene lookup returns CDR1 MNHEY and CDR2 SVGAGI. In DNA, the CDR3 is TGTGCCAGCAGTTACTCGGGGCAGGGCCATGAAAAACTGTTTTTT. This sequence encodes CASSYSGQGHEKLFF.

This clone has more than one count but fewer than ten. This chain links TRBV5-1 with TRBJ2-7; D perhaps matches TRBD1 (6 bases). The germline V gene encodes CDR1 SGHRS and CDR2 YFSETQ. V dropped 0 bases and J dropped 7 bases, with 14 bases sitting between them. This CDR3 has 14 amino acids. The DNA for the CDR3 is TGCGCCAGCAGCTTGGGGACAGACCTACGGGAGCAGTACTTC. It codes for CASSLGTDLREQYF.

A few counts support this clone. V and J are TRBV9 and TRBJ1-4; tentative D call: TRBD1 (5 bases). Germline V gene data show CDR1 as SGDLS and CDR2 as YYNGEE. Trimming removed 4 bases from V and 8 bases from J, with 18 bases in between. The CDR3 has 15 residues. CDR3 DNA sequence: TGTGCCAGCAGCCCCCGGGACCAGGCGGGGGAAAAACTGTTTTTT. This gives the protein CASSPRDQAGEKLFF.

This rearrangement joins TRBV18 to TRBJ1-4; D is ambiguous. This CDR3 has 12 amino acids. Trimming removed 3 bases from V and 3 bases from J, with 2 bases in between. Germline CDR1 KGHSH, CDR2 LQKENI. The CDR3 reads CASSPSNEKLFF. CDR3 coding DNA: TGTGCCAGCTCACCCTCTAATGAAAAACTGTTTTTT.

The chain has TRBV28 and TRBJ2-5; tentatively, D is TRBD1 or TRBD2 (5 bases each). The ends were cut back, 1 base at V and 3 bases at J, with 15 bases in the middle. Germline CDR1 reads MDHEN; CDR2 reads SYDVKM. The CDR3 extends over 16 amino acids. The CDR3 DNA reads TGTGCCAGCAGTTTATCGGGTTGGGACCTCGAAGAGACCCAGTACTTC. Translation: CASSLSGWDLEETQYF.

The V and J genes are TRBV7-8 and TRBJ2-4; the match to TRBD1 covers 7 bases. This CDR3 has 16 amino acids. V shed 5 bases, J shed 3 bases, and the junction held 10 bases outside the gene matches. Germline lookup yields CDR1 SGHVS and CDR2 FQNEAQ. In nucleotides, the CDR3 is TGTGCCAGCAGCCCACTAGGGGGCTTGGGCAAAAACATTCAGTACTTC. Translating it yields CASSPLGGLGKNIQYF.

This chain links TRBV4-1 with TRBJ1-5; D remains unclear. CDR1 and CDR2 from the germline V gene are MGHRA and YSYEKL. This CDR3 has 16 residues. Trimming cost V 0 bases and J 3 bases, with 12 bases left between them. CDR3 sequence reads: CASSQDPSGFNQPQHF. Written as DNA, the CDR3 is TGCGCCAGCAGCCAAGATCCGTCGGGATTCAATCAGCCCCAGCATTTT.

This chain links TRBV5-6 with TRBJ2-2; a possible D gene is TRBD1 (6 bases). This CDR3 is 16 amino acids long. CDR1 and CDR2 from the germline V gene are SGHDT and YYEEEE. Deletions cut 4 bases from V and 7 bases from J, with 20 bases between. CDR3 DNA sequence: TGTGCCAGCAGCCCAACAGGGTGGGCGGAATTCGGGGAGCTGTTTTTT. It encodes CASSPTGWAEFGELFF.

The CDR3 region is CASSSAGLAGGGADTQYF. The CDR3 bases are TGTGCCAGCAGCTCAGCGGGACTAGCGGGGGGAGGCGCAGATACGCAGTATTTT. This sequence joins TRBV11-3 and TRBJ2-3; 15 bases fit TRBD2. The CDR3 totals 18 residues. Germline CDR1 and CDR2: SGHNT and YENEEA. Trimming removed 4 bases from V and 4 bases from J; junction bases left unmatched: 9.

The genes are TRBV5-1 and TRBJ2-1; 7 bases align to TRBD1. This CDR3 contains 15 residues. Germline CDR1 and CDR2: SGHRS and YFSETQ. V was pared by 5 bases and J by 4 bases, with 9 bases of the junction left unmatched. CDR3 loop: CASRPATGLYNEQFF. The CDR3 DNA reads TGCGCCAGCAGACCTGCGACAGGGCTATACAATGAGCAGTTCTTC.

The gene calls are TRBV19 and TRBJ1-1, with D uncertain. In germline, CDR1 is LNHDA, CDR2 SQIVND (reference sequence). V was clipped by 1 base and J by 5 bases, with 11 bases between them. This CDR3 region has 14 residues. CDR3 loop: CASSIGLEGTEAFF. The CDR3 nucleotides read TGTGCCAGTAGTATAGGACTCGAAGGGACTGAAGCTTTCTTT. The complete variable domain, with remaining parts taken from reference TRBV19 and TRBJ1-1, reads DGGITQSPKYLFRKEGQNVTLSCEQNLNHDAMYWYRQDPGQGLRLIYYSQIVNDFQKGDIAEGYSVSREKKESFPLTVTSAQKNPTAFYLCASSIGLEGTEAFFGQGTRLTVV.

Here the CDR3 reads CASKPGLAGVSYEQYF. Written as DNA, the CDR3 is TGCGCCAGCAAGCCGGGACTAGCGGGAGTCTCCTACGAGCAGTACTTC. The chain uses TRBV5-1 and TRBJ2-7; 14 bases are a match to TRBD2. CDR1 SGHRS and CDR2 YFSETQ come from the germline V gene. The CDR3 sequence is 16 residues long. V was clipped by 6 bases and J by 0 bases; unmatched bases: 5.

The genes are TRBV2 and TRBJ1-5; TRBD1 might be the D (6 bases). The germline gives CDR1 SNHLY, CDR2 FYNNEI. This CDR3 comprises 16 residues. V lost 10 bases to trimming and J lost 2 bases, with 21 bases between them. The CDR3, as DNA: TGTGCCACCACCCGGGGGGGCCTCGAGGGCAATCAGCCCCAGCATTTT. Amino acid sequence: CATTRGGLEGNQPQHF.

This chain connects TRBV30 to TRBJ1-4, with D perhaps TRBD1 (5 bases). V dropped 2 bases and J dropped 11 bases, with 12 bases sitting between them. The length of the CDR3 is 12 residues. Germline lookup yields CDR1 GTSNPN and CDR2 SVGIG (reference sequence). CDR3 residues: CAWSTQWGKLFF. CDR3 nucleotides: TGTGCCTGGAGTACACAATGGGGGAAACTGTTTTTT.

The CDR3 is CATSGNYHTEAFF. DNA for the CDR3: TGTGCCACCAGCGGAAATTACCACACTGAAGCTTTCTTT. The chain is built from TRBV15 and TRBJ1-1; D remains unclear. This CDR3 comprises 13 residues. Germline assignment: CDR1 LNHNV and CDR2 YYDKDF (reference sequence). The V gene lost 5 bases and the J gene lost 3 bases, with 10 bases spanning the gap.

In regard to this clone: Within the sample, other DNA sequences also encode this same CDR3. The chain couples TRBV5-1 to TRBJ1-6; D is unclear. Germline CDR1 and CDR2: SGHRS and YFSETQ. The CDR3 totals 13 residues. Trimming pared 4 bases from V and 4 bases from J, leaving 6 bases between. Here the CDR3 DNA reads TGCGCCAGCAGCCCCGATTATAATTCACCCCTCCACTTT. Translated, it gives CASSPDYNSPLHF.